This entry lists 28 T cell receptor beta chains sequenced from one sample in a study of T cell responses to AZD1222 COVID-19 vaccine. The table came from immunoSEQ multiplex PCR; TCRdb's copy has only in-frame clones and leaves some out. The sample has approximately 110,000 clones, about 89% seen once. The material sequenced was peripheral blood, taken on day 0 of AZD1222 vaccination. Source of these receptors: an adult in good health.

The J gene is TRBJ1-5, the V gene TRBV6-5, with D hard to call. Between the trimmed V and J ends, which lost 0 bases and 8 bases, there was a span of 11 bases. Germline CDR1 reads MNHEY; CDR2 reads SVGAGI. The CDR3 has 14 residues. CDR3 sequence: CASSYSMSSEPQHF. DNA of the CDR3: TGTGCCAGCAGTTACTCGATGTCCTCGGAGCCCCAGCATTTT.

V gene TRBV12-3 or TRBV12-4 combines with J gene TRBJ2-1; D is undetermined. The CDR3 sequence is 12 residues long. The V gene lost 4 bases and the J gene lost 6 bases, with 7 bases spanning the gap. DNA for the CDR3: TGTGCCAGCAGTTCCACCGCCAATGAGCAGTTCTTC. It codes for CASSSTANEQFF.

V usage is TRBV10-1 and J usage is TRBJ2-3; 7 nucleotides line up with TRBD2. V trimming: 3 bases; J trimming: 4 bases; junction bases outside the gene matches: 4. The length of the CDR3 is 14 residues. Germline V CDR1 and CDR2: WNHNN, SYGVQD (reference sequence). As DNA, the CDR3 is TGCGCCAGCAGTGACGCGGGAGTCCCAGATACGCAGTATTTT. This sequence encodes CASSDAGVPDTQYF.

The J gene is TRBJ2-7, the V gene TRBV7-9; no firm D call. The CDR3 length is 12 residues. Germline lookup yields CDR1 SEHNR and CDR2 FQNEAQ (reference sequence). Trimming removed 4 bases from V and 5 bases from J, with 9 bases in between. The CDR3 protein is CASSSLWDEQYF. The CDR3 bases are TGTGCCAGCAGCTCCCTGTGGGACGAGCAGTACTTC.

The chain carries TRBV18 and TRBJ1-1; 10 positions agree with TRBD1. Looked up from germline, CDR1 is KGHSH and CDR2 is LQKENI. This CDR3 has 13 amino acids. Germline trimming cut 3 bases from V and 7 bases from J; bases unmatched to any gene: 2. The CDR3 loop reads CASSPGTGDEAFF. The DNA of the CDR3 is TGTGCCAGCTCACCTGGGACAGGGGATGAAGCTTTCTTT.

This rearrangement joins TRBV30 to TRBJ2-3; D ambiguous. Trimming took 2 bases from V and 3 from J, leaving 15 bases between them. In germline, CDR1 is GTSNPN, CDR2 SVGIG (reference sequence). The CDR3 spans 15 residues. CDR3 DNA: TGTGCCTGGAGTATGATTTTGGGCGCGACAGATACGCAGTATTTT. Its translation: CAWSMILGATDTQYF. Variable domain in full (rest from reference TRBV30 and TRBJ2-3): SQTIHQWPATLVQPVGSPLSLECTVEGTSNPNLYWYRQAAGRGLQLLFYSVGIGQISSEVPQNLSASRPQDRQFILSSKKLLLSDSGFYLCAWSMILGATDTQYFGPGTRLTVL.

The chain employs TRBV5-1 and TRBJ2-5; no firm D call. Germline CDR1 SGHRS, CDR2 YFSETQ. Deletions cut 1 base from V and 0 bases from J, with 7 bases between. The CDR3 runs to 14 residues. This chain's CDR3 is CASSLMLDQETQYF. In DNA form, the CDR3 reads TGCGCCAGCAGCTTGATGCTTGACCAAGAGACCCAGTACTTC.

This chain joins TRBV5-5 and TRBJ1-4; no clear D. The germline V gene encodes CDR1 SGHKS and CDR2 YYEKEE (reference sequence). The V and J ends lost 0 bases and 7 bases respectively, with 7 bases between them. This CDR3 comprises 13 residues. The CDR3 region has the DNA TGTGCCAGCAGCTTGGAGGTCGTTGAAAAACTGTTTTTT. Translated: CASSLEVVEKLFF.

The V gene is TRBV4-2, the J gene TRBJ2-7, with D perhaps TRBD1 (5 bases). The CDR3 sequence is 15 residues long. Germline V gene sequence: CDR1 LGHNA, CDR2 YNFKEQ. The V gene lost 0 bases and the J gene lost 4 bases, with 13 bases spanning the gap. The CDR3 region has the DNA TGTGCCAGCAGCCAAGAGGGGCTCCCCCTGTACGAGCAGTACTTC. Its translation: CASSQEGLPLYEQYF.

J is TRBJ2-3 and V is TRBV11-2; the D gene is possibly TRBD1 (6 bases). V shed 5 bases and J shed 1 base, with 13 bases lying between them. Germline values: CDR1 SGHAT, CDR2 FQNNGV. The CDR3 length is 15 residues. The CDR3 loop is CASSPRAGGTDTQYF. Here the CDR3 DNA reads TGTGCCAGCAGCCCCCGGGCAGGGGGCACAGATACGCAGTATTTT.

In regard to this clone: The identical CDR3 is also encoded by other nucleotide sequences in the sample. The gene calls are TRBV24-1 and TRBJ2-3; 9 bases match TRBD1. The ends lost 6 bases at V and 6 bases at J; junction bases unmatched: 9. The CDR3 is 15 residues long. The V gene's germline CDR1 is KGHDR and CDR2 SFDVKD. CDR3 DNA: TGTGCCACCAGTCCGGGACAGGGTCCGACTGATACGCAGTATTTT. It codes for CATSPGQGPTDTQYF.

This chain links TRBV7-9 with TRBJ1-2; 8 nucleotides match TRBD1. Germline V gene lookup returns CDR1 SEHNR and CDR2 FQNEAQ (reference sequence). V lost 5 bases to trimming and J lost 7 bases; unmatched junction nucleotides: 3. The CDR3 runs to 12 residues. The CDR3 spells CASSLDRGGYTF. CDR3 sequence (DNA): TGTGCCAGCAGCCTCGACAGGGGTGGCTACACCTTC.

This clone was seen a single time. V usage is TRBV6-6 and J usage is TRBJ2-7, with 7 bases aligning to TRBD1. Germline lookup yields CDR1 MNHNY and CDR2 SVGAGI (reference sequence). This CDR3 has 14 amino acids. V dropped 7 bases and J dropped 0; count of bases not matched to a gene: 6. Written as DNA, the CDR3 is TGTGCCAGCACCCTGACAGGGATCTCCTACGAGCAGTACTTC. It translates to CASTLTGISYEQYF.

The gene calls are TRBV27 and TRBJ1-1, with D unclear. Germline values: CDR1 MNHEY, CDR2 SMNVEV (reference sequence). V lost 3 bases and J lost 3, with 8 bases in between. This CDR3 has 13 residues. The DNA of the CDR3 is TGTGCCAGCAGTTTCGGGATGGACACTGAAGCTTTCTTT. It specifies CASSFGMDTEAFF.

The chain couples TRBV9 to TRBJ1-2, with D tentatively TRBD1 (5 bases). The germline V and J ends were trimmed by 0 bases and 7 bases, with 13 bases remaining between them. The germline V gene has CDR1 SGDLS and CDR2 YYNGEE. The CDR3 totals 14 residues. CDR3 amino acids: CASSVGVGLGGYTF. The CDR3, as DNA: TGTGCCAGCAGCGTAGGGGTGGGGCTAGGTGGCTACACCTTC.

The V gene is TRBV2, the J gene TRBJ2-7, with 8 bases lining up with TRBD1. The CDR3 contains 13 residues. CDR1 is SNHLY, CDR2 FYNNEI, per germline. Unmatched junction bases numbered 8, after V lost 6 bases and J lost 7 bases. CDR3: CASSRQGSGEQYF. The DNA of the CDR3 is TGTGCCAGCAGCCGACAGGGGTCGGGAGAGCAGTACTTC.

The rearrangement links TRBV6-5 to TRBJ2-7; D call uncertain. Trimming removed 6 bases from V and 3 bases from J, with 6 bases in between. Germline V CDR1 and CDR2: MNHEY, SVGAGI. The CDR3 has 11 amino acids. CDR3 DNA sequence: TGTGCCAGCAGGCGAGACTACGAGCAGTACTTC. Translated, it gives CASRRDYEQYF.

This chain connects TRBV10-3 to TRBJ2-2; no clear D gene. Germline CDR1 reads ENHRY; CDR2 reads SYGVKD. The ends were cut back, 0 bases at V and 1 base at J, with 3 bases in the middle. The CDR3 totals 14 residues. The CDR3, as DNA: TGTGCCATCAGTGAGTCGGGGAACACCGGGGAGCTGTTTTTT. Its protein product is CAISESGNTGELFF.

The chain has TRBV4-1 and TRBJ2-1; tentative D call: TRBD1 (6 bases). CDR3 length equals 15 residues. Germline V gene lookup returns CDR1 MGHRA and CDR2 YSYEKL. V was pared by 1 base and J by 4 bases, with 11 bases between. CDR3 in amino acids: CASSQGGQKYNEQFF. The DNA for the CDR3 is TGCGCCAGCAGCCAAGGGGGGCAGAAATACAATGAGCAGTTCTTC.

Only one count was recorded for this clone. V gene TRBV29-1 combines with J gene TRBJ1-2, with D perhaps TRBD1 (5 bases). The V end was cut by 7 bases, the J end by 3 bases, with 21 bases between. Looked up from germline, CDR1 is SQVTM and CDR2 is ANQGSEA. This CDR3 has 15 residues. CDR3: CSAHGGRGWDYGYTF. The CDR3 DNA reads TGCAGCGCCCACGGCGGGAGGGGATGGGACTATGGCTACACCTTC.

This chain connects TRBV4-1 to TRBJ2-7, with TRBD2 as a possible D gene (5 bases). Germline lookup yields CDR1 MGHRA and CDR2 YSYEKL. Between the trimmed V and J ends, which lost 2 bases and 2 bases, there was a span of 10 bases. CDR3 size: 14 residues. CDR3 DNA: TGCGCCAGCAGCCAACGACCGGGAACCTACGAGCAGTACTTC. Protein sequence: CASSQRPGTYEQYF.

The chain employs TRBV9 and TRBJ2-5, with D possibly matching TRBD2 (7 bases). The J call may be incorrect, as the DNA end agrees better with TRBJ2-7. This CDR3 is 14 amino acids long. CDR1 and CDR2 (germline): SGDLS, YYNGEE. The CDR3 loop is CASALGGRGSEQYF. The CDR3 nucleotides read TGTGCCAGCGCCCTGGGGGGGCGCGGCTCCGAGCAGTACTTC.

V and J are TRBV11-2 and TRBJ2-1; TRBD2 is a possible D gene (6 bases). CDR3 length equals 14 residues. Germline-derived CDR1 and CDR2 are SGHAT and FQNNGV. V was pared by 4 bases and J by 8 bases, with 15 bases between. CDR3 in DNA: TGTGCCAGCAGCTCACTAGCAAGGGAGGATGAGCAGTTCTTC. Protein sequence: CASSSLAREDEQFF.

The rearrangement joins TRBV19 to TRBJ2-3; 8 bases match TRBD2. The CDR3 totals 16 residues. V shed 2 bases, J shed 1 base, and the junction held 5 bases outside the gene matches. Germline CDR1 LNHDA, CDR2 SQIVND (reference sequence). The CDR3 region is CASSIRGGMGTDTQYF. CDR3 DNA sequence: TGTGCCAGTAGTATACGGGGGGGAATGGGCACAGATACGCAGTATTTT.

V usage is TRBV27 and J usage is TRBJ2-3; 7 nucleotides align to TRBD2. This CDR3 is 16 amino acids long. With V trimmed by 3 bases and J by 3 bases, 9 bases remained unmatched. Germline V CDR1 and CDR2: MNHEY, SMNVEV (reference sequence). CDR3 nucleotide sequence: TGTGCCAGCAGTTTGGGCTGGCTAGCGGAAACAGATACGCAGTATTTT. Translating gives CASSLGWLAETDTQYF.

The chain recombines TRBV30 with TRBJ2-1; D is ambiguous. The CDR3 spans 11 residues. Per germline, CDR1 GTSNPN and CDR2 SVGIG (reference sequence). Trimming left V 4 bases short and J 4 bases short, with 5 bases between. The CDR3 DNA sequence: TGTGCCTGGACGCCTTACAATGAGCAGTTCTTC. Its translation: CAWTPYNEQFF.

The chain is built from TRBV18 and TRBJ1-6; possibly TRBD1 for D (5 bases). CDR3 length: 14 amino acids. The V end was cut by 5 bases, the J end by 5 bases, with 10 bases between. Germline V gene sequence: CDR1 KGHSH, CDR2 LQKENI. The CDR3 nucleotides read TGTGCCAGCTCAGAAGGGGTCGATAATTCACCCCTCCACTTT. Residues: CASSEGVDNSPLHF.

V usage is TRBV9 and J usage is TRBJ2-1; D is uncertain. The CDR3 covers 17 residues. V lost 4 bases, J lost 3 bases, and 20 bases lay in between. The germline CDR1 and CDR2 sequences are SGDLS and YYNGEE. The CDR3 DNA is TGTGCCAGCAGCTCCTTTGCACCGCCGGCAGGCTACAATGAGCAGTTCTTC. It codes for CASSSFAPPAGYNEQFF.